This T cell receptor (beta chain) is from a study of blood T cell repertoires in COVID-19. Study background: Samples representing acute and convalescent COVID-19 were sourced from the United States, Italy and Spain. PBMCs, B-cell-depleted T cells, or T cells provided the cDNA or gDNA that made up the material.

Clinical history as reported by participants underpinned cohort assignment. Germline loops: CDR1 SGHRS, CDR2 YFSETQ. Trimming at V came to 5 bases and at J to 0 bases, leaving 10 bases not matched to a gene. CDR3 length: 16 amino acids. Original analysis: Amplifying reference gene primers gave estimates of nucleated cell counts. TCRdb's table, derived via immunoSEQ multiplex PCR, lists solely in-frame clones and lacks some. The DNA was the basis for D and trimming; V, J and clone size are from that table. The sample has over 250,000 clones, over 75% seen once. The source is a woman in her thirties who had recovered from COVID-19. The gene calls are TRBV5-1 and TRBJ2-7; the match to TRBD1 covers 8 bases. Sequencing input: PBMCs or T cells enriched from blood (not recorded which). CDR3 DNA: TGCGCCAGCAGAGCGGTCGGGACAGGCCTCTCCTACGAGCAGTACTTC. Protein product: CASRAVGTGLSYEQYF.